Listed below are T cell receptor beta chains from one sample, sequenced in a study of blood T cell repertoires in COVID-19. Sequencing was performed with immunoSEQ multiplex PCR; in TCRdb, only in-frame clones are kept and a portion is missing. The data contain around 620,000 clones, 85% to 90% of them singletons. Sequenced material: peripheral blood. The receptors derive from a young woman with acute or convalescent COVID-19. CDR3s include the opening cysteine and the closing phenylalanine or tryptophan. Fields, in order: D gene, V gene, clone size, J gene, CDR3 protein, CDR3 DNA. A D gene is named only where the DNA matches it firmly. Expanded clones are given a class, and other clones once, few, many or no size at all.

TRBD1	TRBV5-4	NA	TRBJ2-1	CASSLPGQGARNEQFF	TGTGCCAGCAGCTTACCCGGACAGGGGGCGCGGAATGAGCAGTTCTTC
TRBD2	TRBV5-6	NA	TRBJ2-5	CASSYGLAGGETQYF	TGTGCCAGCAGCTACGGACTAGCCGGGGGGGAGACCCAGTACTTC
TRBD1	TRBV7-9	NA	TRBJ1-1	CASSQITGGRNTEAFF	TGTGCCAGCAGCCAGATCACAGGGGGCCGAAACACTGAAGCTTTCTTT
TRBD1	TRBV4-2	NA	TRBJ2-3	CASSQDRAYRGLDTQYF	TGTGCCAGCAGCCAAGATAGGGCGTACAGGGGGCTGGATACGCAGTATTTT
TRBD1	TRBV5-1	NA	TRBJ1-1	CASSSTGTGLNTEAFF	TGCGCCAGCAGCTCGACCGGGACAGGGTTGAACACTGAAGCTTTCTTT
TRBD1	TRBV20-1	NA	TRBJ2-5	CSASYGTGEETQYF	TGCAGTGCTAGTTACGGGACAGGGGAAGAGACCCAGTACTTC
NA	TRBV5-1	NA	TRBJ1-1	CASSPRPGTEAFF	TGCGCCAGCAGCCCTCGTCCGGGTACTGAAGCTTTCTTT
NA	TRBV6-5	NA	TRBJ1-1	CASTSGYGMNTEAFF	TGTGCCAGCACTTCAGGGTACGGCATGAACACTGAAGCTTTCTTT
TRBD1	TRBV10-3	NA	TRBJ1-2	CAITRDSAYGYTF	TGTGCCATCACCCGGGACAGTGCCTATGGCTACACCTTC
TRBD2	TRBV27	once	TRBJ2-3	CASSAGLAGVDTQYF	TGTGCCAGCAGTGCGGGACTAGCGGGGGTGGATACGCAGTATTTT
NA	TRBV3-1/TRBV3-2	NA	TRBJ1-6	CASSRLNSPLHF	TGTGCCAGCAGCCGACTGAATTCACCCCTCCACTTT
NA	TRBV30	NA	TRBJ1-3	CAWGVFSSGNTIYF	TGTGCCTGGGGAGTATTCAGCTCTGGAAACACCATATATTTT
NA	TRBV6-5	NA	TRBJ1-1	CASSSKQGLNTEAFF	TGTGCCAGCAGTAGTAAGCAGGGGTTGAACACTGAAGCTTTCTTT
NA	TRBV29-1	NA	TRBJ2-1	CSVEVRGYNEQFF	TGCAGCGTTGAGGTGCGCGGATACAATGAGCAGTTCTTC
TRBD2	TRBV14	NA	TRBJ2-2	CASSRGGLNTGELFF	TGTGCCAGCAGTCGCGGGGGGCTGAACACCGGGGAGCTGTTTTTT
TRBD1	TRBV13	NA	TRBJ1-4	CASSLAGTGGEKLFF	TGTGCCAGCAGCTTAGCTGGGACAGGGGGCGAAAAACTGTTTTTT
TRBD1	TRBV5-1	NA	TRBJ1-2	CASSTWTGVSYGYTF	TGCGCCAGCAGCACTTGGACAGGGGTTAGTTATGGCTACACCTTC
TRBD2	TRBV11-2	NA	TRBJ2-3	CASSSLTSGGARTDTQYF	TGTGCCAGCAGCTCCCTGACTAGCGGGGGGGCACGCACAGATACGCAGTATTTT
NA	TRBV5-1	NA	TRBJ2-7	CASSSATTGSEQYF	TGCGCCAGCAGCTCGGCAACGACAGGATCCGAGCAGTACTTC
TRBD1	TRBV2	NA	TRBJ1-3	CAINRGIGNTIYF	TGTGCCATAAACAGGGGGATTGGAAACACCATATATTTT
NA	TRBV30	NA	TRBJ1-1	CAWTGLGEAFF	TGTGCCTGGACAGGGTTAGGTGAAGCTTTCTTT
NA	TRBV7-9	once	TRBJ1-6	CASSLGGPRENSPLHF	TGTGCCAGCAGCTTAGGTGGGCCAAGGGAGAATTCACCCCTCCACTTT
TRBD2	TRBV11-2	NA	TRBJ2-2	CASSVRTSGGYRELFF	TGTGCCAGCAGCGTAAGGACTAGCGGGGGGTACCGGGAGCTGTTTTTT
TRBD1	TRBV5-1	NA	TRBJ1-5	CASSLETGAQPQHF	TGCGCCAGCAGCTTGGAAACAGGGGCCCAGCCCCAGCATTTT
TRBD1	TRBV6-5	NA	TRBJ1-2	CASSYSYRGDGYTF	TGTGCCAGCAGTTACTCTTACAGGGGCGATGGCTACACCTTC
NA	TRBV5-5	NA	TRBJ2-3	CASSLASLRDTQYF	TGTGCCAGCAGCTTGGCTAGCCTGCGGGATACGCAGTATTTT
NA	TRBV3-1/TRBV3-2	NA	TRBJ2-5	CASSQVSETQYF	TGTGCCAGCAGCCAAGTGAGCGAGACCCAGTACTTC
TRBD1	TRBV15	NA	TRBJ1-1	CATSRVTALEGTGWSVGNTEAFF	TGTGCCACCAGCAGAGTGACCGCATTGGAGGGGACAGGGTGGTCGGTTGGGAACACTGAAGCTTTCTTT
TRBD2	TRBV9	NA	TRBJ2-3	CASSVLVAGGEDTQYF	TGTGCCAGCAGCGTTCTAGTAGCGGGGGGCGAAGATACGCAGTATTTT
TRBD1	TRBV6-5	NA	TRBJ2-1	CASSYGTVNEQFF	TGTGCCAGCAGTTACGGGACAGTCAATGAGCAGTTCTTC
TRBD1	TRBV5-6	NA	TRBJ2-1	CASSYRDRGRNEQFF	TGTGCCAGCAGCTACCGGGACAGGGGACGCAATGAGCAGTTCTTC
NA	TRBV6-1	NA	TRBJ2-7	CASSEVYTKPYEQYF	TGTGCCAGCAGTGAAGTTTACACGAAACCCTACGAGCAGTACTTC
TRBD1	TRBV6-2/TRBV6-3	NA	TRBJ1-2	CASSATGFGYTF	TGTGCCAGCAGTGCGACAGGGTTTGGCTACACCTTC
NA	TRBV27	NA	TRBJ1-4	CASSFRTDEKLFF	TGTGCCAGCAGTTTCAGGACAGATGAAAAACTGTTTTTT
NA	TRBV6-5	NA	TRBJ1-3	CASSYSRSHSGNTIYF	TGTGCCAGCAGTTACTCGAGGAGTCACTCTGGAAACACCATATATTTT
TRBD1	TRBV6-5	NA	TRBJ1-4	CASGLQGATNEKLFF	TGTGCCAGCGGGTTACAGGGGGCGACTAATGAAAAACTGTTTTTT
NA	TRBV25-1	NA	TRBJ1-3	CASSEFPQTASSGNTIYF	TGTGCCAGCAGTGAATTCCCCCAGACAGCTAGCTCTGGAAACACCATATATTTT
NA	TRBV27	NA	TRBJ2-3	CASSLWFQGTPDTQYF	TGTGCCAGCAGTTTATGGTTCCAGGGAACTCCAGATACGCAGTATTTT
NA	TRBV25-1	NA	TRBJ2-2	CASSERGSGELFF	TGTGCCAGCAGTGAACGGGGTAGCGGGGAGCTGTTTTTT
TRBD1	TRBV9	NA	TRBJ2-7	CASSPGQGGYEQYF	TGTGCCAGCAGCCCAGGACAGGGTGGGTACGAGCAGTACTTC
NA	TRBV6-5	NA	TRBJ2-5	CASSPLVETQYF	TGTGCCAGCAGTCCACTCGTGGAGACCCAGTACTTC